This TCR beta chain was identified during a study of blood T cell repertoires in COVID-19. The assay was immunoSEQ multiplex PCR, and TCRdb's table has in-frame clones only and misses some. The sample holds roughly 260,000 clones, 88% seen once. There are 15 residues in the CDR3. Trimming removed 1 base from V and 5 bases from J, with 14 bases in between. Germline V CDR1 and CDR2: LNHDA, SQIVND (reference sequence). This clone occurred a few times. The chain couples TRBV19 to TRBJ2-5; possible D gene TRBD2, 5 bases. The sequenced material came from peripheral blood. The sequence was collected from a man aged 60 to 69 who had recovered from COVID-19. CDR3 sequence: CASSIAPVRVETQYF. DNA for the CDR3: TGTGCCAGTAGTATAGCCCCGGTGAGGGTGGAGACCCAGTACTTC.